These 9 T cell receptor beta chains came from one sample sequenced in a study of technical replicates of blood from several donors. Method: immunoSEQ multiplex PCR; TCRdb's copy keeps in-frame clones and lacks some. The sample has under 85,000 clones, 95% to 97% seen once; the top ten hold 0.3% to 0.35%. Sequenced material: T cells isolated from PBMCs. The receptors were gathered from a human donor in good health.

The CDR3 DNA is TGTGCCAGCAGTCCTTCCCTGAGCTCCGATACGCAGTATTTT. Residues: CASSPSLSSDTQYF. The chain is built from TRBV6-5 and TRBJ2-3; D not certain. Trimming pared 5 bases from V and 6 bases from J, leaving 15 bases between. Per germline, CDR1 MNHEY and CDR2 SVGAGI. The CDR3 contains 14 residues.

The chain recombines TRBV7-3 with TRBJ1-2, with TRBD1 matching over 8 bases. The V gene's germline CDR1 is SGHTA and CDR2 FQGTGA. There are 14 residues in the CDR3. Losses at the gene ends were 4 bases for V and 5 bases for J; bases not matched to a gene: 6. The CDR3 reads CASSSSGQGYGYTF. CDR3 nucleotides: TGTGCCAGCAGCTCGAGTGGACAGGGATATGGCTACACCTTC.

This chain links TRBV9 with TRBJ1-4; 8 bases agree with TRBD1. The ends lost 0 bases at V and 8 bases at J; junction bases unmatched: 6. This CDR3 contains 15 residues. Per germline, CDR1 SGDLS and CDR2 YYNGEE. This CDR3 reads CASSVDGTGSEKLFF. The CDR3 nucleotides are TGTGCCAGCAGCGTAGACGGGACAGGAAGCGAAAAACTGTTTTTT.

CDR3 sequence reads: CASSPYLGGGQFF. DNA of the CDR3: TGTGCCAGCAGCCCCTATTTAGGAGGCGGGCAGTTCTTC. The chain couples TRBV9 to TRBJ2-1; possibly TRBD2 for D (5 bases). CDR1 and CDR2 from the germline V gene are SGDLS and YYNGEE. The V and J ends lost 4 bases and 12 bases respectively, with 17 bases between them. CDR3 length equals 13 residues.

The rearrangement joins TRBV9 to TRBJ2-7; a weak D match, TRBD2 (5 bases). CDR1 and CDR2 (germline): SGDLS, YYNGEE. Trimming cost V 4 bases and J 3 bases, with 17 bases left between them. The CDR3 covers 15 residues. The CDR3 sequence is CASSPHRDTVYEQYF. The CDR3 nucleotides are TGTGCCAGCAGCCCCCATCGGGATACCGTCTACGAGCAGTACTTC.

This clone was counted between two and nine times. The chain couples TRBV28 to TRBJ2-5; the D gene is possibly TRBD2 (6 bases). CDR3 length equals 14 residues. Trimming took off 5 bases at V and 2 bases at J, with 12 bases between the two ends. Per germline, CDR1 MDHEN and CDR2 SYDVKM. This CDR3 is CASSRGLTQETQYF. CDR3 DNA: TGTGCCAGCAGTCGGGGACTGACACAAGAGACCCAGTACTTC.

J is TRBJ1-2 and V is TRBV15, with 8 bases that match TRBD1. The trim removed 0 bases at V and 6 bases at J, leaving 6 bases unmatched. CDR3 length equals 15 residues. The germline CDR1 and CDR2 sequences are LNHNV and YYDKDF (reference sequence). The CDR3 spells CATSRDLGQGNGYTF. The CDR3 DNA follows: TGTGCCACCAGCAGAGATCTTGGACAGGGTAATGGCTACACCTTC.

The chain uses TRBV10-3 and TRBJ2-6; TRBD1 matches 7 bases. With V trimmed by 4 bases and J by 3 bases, 3 bases remained unmatched. The V gene's germline CDR1 is ENHRY and CDR2 SYGVKD. The CDR3 loop spans 15 amino acids. CDR3 protein: CAISVRGLGANVLTF. CDR3 coding DNA: TGTGCCATCAGTGTGAGGGGGCTTGGGGCCAACGTCCTGACTTTC.

The chain uses TRBV6-1 and TRBJ1-1, with 7 positions matching TRBD1. J gave up 4 bases and V 6 bases, and 5 bases lay outside the gene matches. Germline V CDR1 and CDR2: MNHNS, SASEGT. The CDR3 is made up of 13 amino acids. The CDR3 protein is CASRTGFSTEAFF. The CDR3 DNA sequence: TGTGCCAGCAGGACAGGGTTTTCCACTGAAGCTTTCTTT.